This T cell receptor beta chain was captured by sequencing in a study of breast tumors, draining lymph nodes, adjacent tissues. Regarding the study as a whole: Tumor and nontumor repertoires were significantly more similar in luminal-like than in basal-like breast cancer. Tumor T cell lymph node origin was a supported hypothesis, not proven. Compared with lymph nodes, tumors were less diverse; compared with nontumor tissue, more. Data fit most tumor T cells coming from lymph node, expanding in tumor.

TCRdb reprocessed the multiplex PCR reads via MiXCR and lists one record per CDR3 protein. The table records around 120,000 distinct CDR3 sequences, 20% of them present only once. Breast cancer patients provided tissue from their axillary draining lymph nodes. This clonotype has a handful of counts. As yet, its antigen is unknown. CDR3 size: 15 residues. Germline V gene lookup returns CDR1 MNHEY and CDR2 SVGEGT. V lost 8 bases to trimming and J lost 1 base, with 17 bases between them. Material for sequencing was axillary lymph node tissue. The J gene is TRBJ2-5, the V gene TRBV6-2 or TRBV6-3; D tentatively reads TRBD1 or TRBD2 (6 bases each). This receptor was identified in a female donor with breast cancer. Some clones in this sample may be carry-over from other donors' samples. The CDR3 DNA reads as TGTGCCAGCCGACCGGGGGCGGGACCCCAAGAGACCCAGTACTTC. It is translated as CASRPGAGPQETQYF.